These T cell receptor beta chains were read from a single sample in a study of identical twins. TCRdb processed the 5' RACE reads anew with MiXCR; each CDR3 protein has one entry. Seen here are under 500,000 distinct CDR3 sequences, 13% to 15% observed once, and the top ten hold approximately 1%. The sample also formed part of further work on yellow fever vaccine responses in identical twins.

Sequencing was carried out using CD4+ T cells sorted from blood. These receptors all come from a woman younger than 35 in good health. Each CDR3 is given with its conserved first and last residue. A D gene is named only where the DNA matches it firmly. The size entry is marked missing in some rows and otherwise reads once, few, many or a size class.

v_call: TRBV5-1; d_call: NA; j_call: TRBJ2-2; clone_size: few; cdr3_nt: TGCGCCAGCAGCTTGGCCCCAGGGACCGGGGAGCTGTTTTTT; cdr3_aa: CASSLAPGTGELFF
v_call: TRBV7-2; d_call: TRBD2; j_call: TRBJ2-5; clone_size: NA; cdr3_nt: TGTGCCAGCAGCTCCGTTGCGGGAGGGGAGACCCAGTACTTC; cdr3_aa: CASSSVAGGETQYF
v_call: TRBV12-5; d_call: NA; j_call: TRBJ1-6; clone_size: few; cdr3_nt: TGTGCTAGTGGTCCCCGACCGGGGTCAGGGTCACCCCTCCACTTT; cdr3_aa: CASGPRPGSGSPLHF
v_call: TRBV20-1; d_call: NA; j_call: TRBJ2-7; clone_size: few; cdr3_nt: TGCAGTGCTCGACTTCGCCCCGGGAGCAAGTGGGTGCAGTACTTC; cdr3_aa: CSARLRPGSKWVQYF
v_call: TRBV7-9; d_call: NA; j_call: TRBJ2-7; clone_size: NA; cdr3_nt: TGTGCCAGCAGCTTAGCATCGGGGGGCGCGGGGGAGCAGTACTTC; cdr3_aa: CASSLASGGAGEQYF
v_call: TRBV12-3/TRBV12-4; d_call: TRBD2; j_call: TRBJ2-2; clone_size: NA; cdr3_nt: TGTGCCAGCGGGGGGGGGGTAAACACCGGGGAGCTGTTTTTT; cdr3_aa: CASGGGVNTGELFF
v_call: TRBV3-1; d_call: TRBD1; j_call: TRBJ2-3; clone_size: many; cdr3_nt: TGTGCCAGCAGACGACAGGGAAGGGCAGATACGCAGTATTTT; cdr3_aa: CASRRQGRADTQYF
v_call: TRBV20-1; d_call: TRBD2; j_call: TRBJ2-5; clone_size: few; cdr3_nt: TGCAGTGCTAGAGACCCTAGCGGCCAAGAGACCCAGTACTTC; cdr3_aa: CSARDPSGQETQYF
v_call: TRBV27; d_call: NA; j_call: TRBJ2-7; clone_size: NA; cdr3_nt: TGTGCCAGCTTTCGGCAGGGGTCGGGCGAGCAGTACTTC; cdr3_aa: CASFRQGSGEQYF
v_call: TRBV6-2/TRBV6-3; d_call: NA; j_call: TRBJ2-1; clone_size: few; cdr3_nt: TGTGCCAGCAGTTGGAGAGAGGACAATGAGCAGTTCTTC; cdr3_aa: CASSWREDNEQFF
v_call: TRBV6-2/TRBV6-3; d_call: TRBD2; j_call: TRBJ2-7; clone_size: NA; cdr3_nt: TGTGCCAGCAGTTACCTGGGACTAGCAGACTACGAGCAGTACTTC; cdr3_aa: CASSYLGLADYEQYF
v_call: TRBV6-2/TRBV6-3; d_call: TRBD2; j_call: TRBJ2-7; clone_size: few; cdr3_nt: TGTGCCAGCAGGCTAGCGGGAGTACCCTACGAGCAGTACTTC; cdr3_aa: CASRLAGVPYEQYF
v_call: TRBV4-3; d_call: NA; j_call: TRBJ2-2; clone_size: NA; cdr3_nt: TGCGCCAGCAGCCAAGAGAGTCTACCGAACACCGGGGAGCTGTTTTTT; cdr3_aa: CASSQESLPNTGELFF
v_call: TRBV10-3; d_call: NA; j_call: TRBJ2-7; clone_size: many; cdr3_nt: TGTGCCATCAGTTCCGGGATGGGGGAGCAGTACTTC; cdr3_aa: CAISSGMGEQYF
v_call: TRBV11-2; d_call: TRBD2; j_call: TRBJ2-2; clone_size: NA; cdr3_nt: TGTGCCAGCAGCCCCCAACTAGCGGGGAACACCGGGGAGCTGTTTTTT; cdr3_aa: CASSPQLAGNTGELFF
v_call: TRBV12-3/TRBV12-4; d_call: NA; j_call: TRBJ2-2; clone_size: NA; cdr3_nt: TGTGCCAGCAGTTTTCGGCAGGGGTGGACCACCGGGGAGCTGTTTTTT; cdr3_aa: CASSFRQGWTTGELFF
v_call: TRBV5-1; d_call: NA; j_call: TRBJ2-7; clone_size: many; cdr3_nt: TGCGCCAGCAGCGTGAGTGACGGACCCTACGAGCAGTACTTC; cdr3_aa: CASSVSDGPYEQYF
v_call: TRBV6-5; d_call: NA; j_call: TRBJ1-2; clone_size: few; cdr3_nt: TGTGCCAGCAGTTACGCAGCTAACTATGGCTACACCTTC; cdr3_aa: CASSYAANYGYTF
v_call: TRBV5-6; d_call: TRBD2; j_call: TRBJ2-1; clone_size: few; cdr3_nt: TGTGCCAGCAGCTCACAGACTAGCGGGCGAGCTAATGAGCAGTTCTTC; cdr3_aa: CASSSQTSGRANEQFF
v_call: TRBV5-1; d_call: NA; j_call: TRBJ2-2; clone_size: many; cdr3_nt: TGCGCCAGCAGCTTGGTAGTGATGAACACCGGGGAGCTGTTTTTT; cdr3_aa: CASSLVVMNTGELFF
v_call: TRBV9; d_call: NA; j_call: TRBJ2-6; clone_size: NA; cdr3_nt: TGTGCCAGCAGCGCCGAACAGAGCTCTGGGGCCAACGTCCTGACTTTC; cdr3_aa: CASSAEQSSGANVLTF
v_call: TRBV6-2/TRBV6-3; d_call: NA; j_call: TRBJ2-1; clone_size: few; cdr3_nt: TGTGCCAGCAGTTACTCGATGAATGAGCAGTTCTTC; cdr3_aa: CASSYSMNEQFF
v_call: TRBV5-4; d_call: TRBD2; j_call: TRBJ2-5; clone_size: NA; cdr3_nt: TGTGCCAGCAGCTCTACAGCGGGAGTCGGGGAGACCCAGTACTTC; cdr3_aa: CASSSTAGVGETQYF
v_call: TRBV20-1; d_call: TRBD2; j_call: TRBJ2-7; clone_size: many; cdr3_nt: TGCAGTGCTAGACTAGCGGGTTCCTACGAGCAGTACTTC; cdr3_aa: CSARLAGSYEQYF
v_call: TRBV29-1; d_call: NA; j_call: TRBJ1-4; clone_size: few; cdr3_nt: TGCAGCGTTAGTGTTTTTGAAAAACTGTTTTTT; cdr3_aa: CSVSVFEKLFF
v_call: TRBV5-6; d_call: NA; j_call: TRBJ2-7; clone_size: NA; cdr3_nt: TGTGCCAGCAGCGCTAGCCTCCTCTGCGAGCAGTACTTC; cdr3_aa: CASSASLLCEQYF
v_call: TRBV5-4; d_call: TRBD2; j_call: TRBJ2-1; clone_size: many; cdr3_nt: TGTGCCAGCAGCTGGGGACTAGCGGGGGCCCCTAGAGCCGACAATGAGCAGTTCTTC; cdr3_aa: CASSWGLAGAPRADNEQFF